The next 2 T cell receptor beta chains were all read from a single sample in a study of blood T cell repertoires in COVID-19. This table comes from immunoSEQ multiplex PCR, and its TCRdb copy is limited to in-frame clones, with some not included. In the table there are over 120,000 clones, about four fifths of which are singletons. The specimen was peripheral blood. The receptors here all came from a woman of 80 years or more with acute or convalescent COVID-19.

The chain carries TRBV6-5 and TRBJ1-5; 7 bases agree with TRBD1. Trimming at V came to 6 bases and at J to 0 bases, leaving 5 bases not matched to a gene. The CDR3 is 15 amino acids. Looked up from germline, CDR1 is MNHEY and CDR2 is SVGAGI. The CDR3 spells CASRPTGDSNQPQHF. The CDR3 DNA follows: TGTGCCAGCAGGCCCACAGGGGATAGCAATCAGCCCCAGCATTTT.

V is TRBV9 and J is TRBJ1-2; D might be TRBD1 (6 bases). Germline V gene lookup returns CDR1 SGDLS and CDR2 YYNGEE. Trimming removed 4 bases at V and 3 bases at J, with 13 bases between. This CDR3 is 14 amino acids long. The CDR3 DNA reads TGTGCCAGCAGCCCCAGTGGGGGCCACTATGGCTACACCTTC. As protein: CASSPSGGHYGYTF. The full variable domain, in which reference TRBV9 and TRBJ1-2 provide the parts outside the CDR3, is DSGVTQTPKHLITATGQRVTLRCSPRSGDLSVYWYQQSLDQGLQFLIQYYNGEERAKGNILERFSAQQFPDLHSELNLSSLELGDSALYFCASSPSGGHYGYTFGSGTRLTVV.